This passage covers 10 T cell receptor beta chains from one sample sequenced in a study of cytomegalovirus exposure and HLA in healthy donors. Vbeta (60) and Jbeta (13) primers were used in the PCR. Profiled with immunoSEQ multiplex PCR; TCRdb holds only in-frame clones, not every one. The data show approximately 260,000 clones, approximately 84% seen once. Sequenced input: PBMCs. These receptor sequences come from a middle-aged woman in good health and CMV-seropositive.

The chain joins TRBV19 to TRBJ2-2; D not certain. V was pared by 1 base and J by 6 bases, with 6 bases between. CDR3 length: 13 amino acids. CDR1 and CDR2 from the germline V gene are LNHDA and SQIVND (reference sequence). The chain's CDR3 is CASSIVAAGELFF. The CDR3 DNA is TGTGCCAGTAGTATAGTGGCGGCCGGGGAGCTGTTTTTT.

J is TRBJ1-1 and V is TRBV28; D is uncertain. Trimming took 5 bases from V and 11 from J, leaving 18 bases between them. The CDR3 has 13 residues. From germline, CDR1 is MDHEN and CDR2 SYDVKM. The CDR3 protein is CASSQPGPAGAFF. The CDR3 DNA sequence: TGTGCCAGCAGTCAACCGGGCCCCGCGGGGGCTTTCTTT. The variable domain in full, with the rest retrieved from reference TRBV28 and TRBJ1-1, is DVKVTQSSRYLVKRTGEKVFLECVQDMDHENMFWYRQDPGLGLRLIYFSYDVKMKEKGDIPEGYSVSREKKERFSLILESASTNQTSMYLCASSQPGPAGAFFGQGTRLTVV.

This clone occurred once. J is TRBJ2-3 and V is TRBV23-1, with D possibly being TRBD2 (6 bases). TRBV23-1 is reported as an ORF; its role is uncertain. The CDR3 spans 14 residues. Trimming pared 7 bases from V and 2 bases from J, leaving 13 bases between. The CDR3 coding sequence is TGCGCCAGCAAGGGACGCGGGAACACAGATACGCAGTATTTT. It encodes CASKGRGNTDTQYF.

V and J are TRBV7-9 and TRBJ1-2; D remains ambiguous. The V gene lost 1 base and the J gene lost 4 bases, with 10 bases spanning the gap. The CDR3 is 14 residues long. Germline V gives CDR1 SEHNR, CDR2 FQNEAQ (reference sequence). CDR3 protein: CASSLGYSFYGYTF. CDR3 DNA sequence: TGTGCCAGCAGCTTAGGTTACAGCTTCTATGGCTACACCTTC.

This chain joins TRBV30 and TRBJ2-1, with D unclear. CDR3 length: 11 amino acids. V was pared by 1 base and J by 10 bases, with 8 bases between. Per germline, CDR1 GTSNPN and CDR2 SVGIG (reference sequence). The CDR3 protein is CAWSGVSEQFF. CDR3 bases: TGTGCCTGGAGTGGAGTGTCGGAGCAGTTCTTC.

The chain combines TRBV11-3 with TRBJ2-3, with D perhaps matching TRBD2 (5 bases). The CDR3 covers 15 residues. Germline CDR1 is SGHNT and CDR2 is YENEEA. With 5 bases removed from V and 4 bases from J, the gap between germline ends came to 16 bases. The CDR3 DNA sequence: TGTGCCAGCAGCAAGGAGCGGCGCGCGTCAGATACGCAGTATTTT. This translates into CASSKERRASDTQYF.

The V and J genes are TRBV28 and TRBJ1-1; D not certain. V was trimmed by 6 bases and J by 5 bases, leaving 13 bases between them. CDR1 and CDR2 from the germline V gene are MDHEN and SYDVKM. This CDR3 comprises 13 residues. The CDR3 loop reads CASRLGVMTEAFF. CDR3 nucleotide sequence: TGTGCCAGCAGACTCGGGGTGATGACTGAAGCTTTCTTT.

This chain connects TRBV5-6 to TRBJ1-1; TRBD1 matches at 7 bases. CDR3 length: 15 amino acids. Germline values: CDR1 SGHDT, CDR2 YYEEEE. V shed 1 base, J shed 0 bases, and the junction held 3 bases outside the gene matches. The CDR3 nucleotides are TGTGCCAGCAGCTTGACCGGGACAGTGAACACTGAAGCTTTCTTT. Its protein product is CASSLTGTVNTEAFF.

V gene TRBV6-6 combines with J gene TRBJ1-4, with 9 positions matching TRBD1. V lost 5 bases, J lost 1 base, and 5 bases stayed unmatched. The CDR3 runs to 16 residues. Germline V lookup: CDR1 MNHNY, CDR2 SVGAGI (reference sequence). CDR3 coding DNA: TGTGCCAGCAGTAGGACAGGGGAGCGAACTAATGAAAAACTGTTTTTT. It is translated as CASSRTGERTNEKLFF.

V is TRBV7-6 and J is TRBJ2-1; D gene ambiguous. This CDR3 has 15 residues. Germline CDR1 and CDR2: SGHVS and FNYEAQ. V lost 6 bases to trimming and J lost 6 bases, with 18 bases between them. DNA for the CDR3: TGTGCCAGCAGTCGAACGGGTCTGACGCCCAATGAGCAGTTCTTC. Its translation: CASSRTGLTPNEQFF.